Listed here is a single TCR beta chain. Its target antigen remains unknown. No base qualities exist here, and no much larger clone lies one base off it. The cohort consisted of fewer than 700 healthy bone marrow donors. Cohort members were all nominally healthy when sampled, although unrecorded immune exposures were likely present. The donor was CMV seropositive and belonged to the group of a few hundred seropositive cohort members. A peripheral blood sample was collected from each donor, and TCR beta sequencing was performed on peripheral blood mononuclear cells. Genomic DNA was extracted from the blood cell samples with the Qiagen DNeasy Blood Extraction Kit. Library construction relied on the immunoSEQ multiplex PCR assay. For the multiplex PCR, a mixture combining 60 forward primers for TCR Vbeta segments and 13 reverse primers for TCR Jbeta segments was used. Amplification of the CDR3 region of rearranged TCR beta genes was performed with a multiplex PCR assay on genomic DNA. On the Illumina HiSeq System, the amplified TCR beta libraries were sequenced as 87-base-pair reads. Under the source paper's analysis protocol: A later analysis tallied around 82 million unique TCR beta chains across the 640 or so repertoires, and some 10 million of those chains were shared by two or more donors. A nearest-neighbor algorithm error-corrected the raw reads and collapsed the reads into unique sequences, merging closely related sequences to remove PCR and sequencing errors. To assign V, D and J gene segments, CDR3 sequences were aligned to IMGT reference sequences. For a sequence to be retained, at least a six-nucleotide match to both a V gene segment and a J gene segment was required. A rearrangement counted as productive if the CDR3 had no stop codons and remained in frame with V and J, and every other rearrangement counted as non-productive. Following IMGT convention, CDR3 was defined as the stretch from the second conserved V-encoded cysteine up to the conserved J-encoded phenylalanine. The earlier analysis of 500 to 600 of the donors excluded sequences that lacked an unambiguous match to a single V gene segment. An earlier analysis of around 600 of the donors classified V segments as functional when productive rearrangements were above 56.7% and as segregating when the standard deviation between donors was above 5%. A statistical classification framework was developed to diagnose cytomegalovirus status using the catalog of TCR beta chain sequences. A later analysis assigned V and J genes by comparing TCR nucleotide sequences with IMGT/GENE-DB human TR gene sequences. A later analysis assigned CDR3 sequences and most-parsimonious VDJ recombination scenarios with the TCRdist pipeline. In a later analysis, each TCR beta chain was defined by its CDR3 amino acid sequence together with its V-gene family, and reads without a unique V-gene family were excluded. To address suspected cross-contamination and a sequencing artifact, a later analysis removed a few hundred highly shared, low-generation-probability nucleotide sequences. A later analysis calculated a clonal expansion index for each public chain from normalized within-repertoire ranks of inferred template counts. In a later analysis, generation probabilities were computed using a VDJ recombination model fitted to out-of-frame rearrangements, and the results were checked against IGoR. In a later analysis, TCR-TCR, TCR-HLA and TCR-CMV co-occurrence was scored with hypergeometric tests, and a repertoire-size bias correction was applied to TCR pairs. False discovery rates were estimated in a later analysis by permuting HLA or CMV assignments 20 times. In a later analysis, co-occurring TCRs were grouped using DBSCAN, and TCRdist sequence similarity was added for clustering within HLA-allele-positive subsets. For co-occurrence clustering, repertoires with fewer than 30,000 or more than 120,000 public chains were excluded, along with four to six repertoires with anomalous nucleotide sharing. TCRdb provides this immuneACCESS table in a form limited to in-frame rearrangements. Some clones are lacking; in checked studies, under half of them reflect an unresolved V gene, and why the rest are absent is not known. V, J and clone size are those of that table, while D and trimming were read from the DNA. The sample yields approximately 70,000 clones; over 70% were counted once. The ten top clones hold around 7.6% of the sample.

These data are taken from a study of cytomegalovirus exposure and HLA in healthy donors (dated by TCRdb to about 2017). Turning to the overall study: An earlier analysis of roughly 570 of the donors reported approximately 300 Gb of sequence data and about 120 million unique TCR beta sequences obtained from about 170 million T cells. Approximately 300 gigabases of sequencing data and 91 million or so unique TCR sequences made up an early release that covered several hundred HLA-typed donors. The genetic ancestry cluster associated with self-reported Caucasian donors included roughly 84% of the approximately 400 genotyped donors. The aim of the study was to test whether cataloging public T cell receptors could identify signatures of past pathogen exposure. The study profiled the T cell repertoires of under 850 subjects by immunosequencing and related them to cytomegalovirus serostatus. Besides the first cohort of roughly 700 subjects, a separate validation cohort made up of about 120 different subjects was used. To predict cytomegalovirus infection status, the study combined high-throughput TCR immunosequencing, statistical association of individual TCRs with disease status, and machine learning. In a later analysis, previously published TCR beta repertoires from hundreds of donors were re-analyzed and high-resolution HLA genotyping was added so that TCR occurrence patterns could be studied. Rather than drawing on any new phenotypic data, the later analysis identified candidate immune exposures from TCR beta sequences and the way those sequences occurred across donors. In an earlier analysis of over 550 of the donors, high-throughput TCR beta sequencing was used to judge whether each TCR beta V gene segment behaved as functional or pseudogenic. Donor age, sex, ethnicity and CMV serostatus were compiled together with the repertoire data. A later genetic analysis used genome-wide SNP genotypes for about 60% of the roughly 670 donors, treating that subset as a discovery cohort. All discovery cohort repertoires had been generated using a single sequencing platform. HLA typing covered class I and class II loci at four-digit resolution. Typing coverage varied by locus: about 629-640 donors for A, B, C, DRB1 and DQB1; 500 to 550 for DQA1; over 600 for DPA1; approximately 450 for DPB1. Four to six DR-DQ haplotypes were handled as single units for association and clustering, since linkage in the cohort was strong. On average, around 200,000 unique TCR beta nucleotide sequences were sequenced per donor among more than 350 genotyped donors of the cohort, with roughly 18% of those sequences being non-productive.

Broad study findings and their caveats: The earlier analysis of 587 of the donors excluded some 15 rarely observed V segments, including chromosome 9 orphons, because counts were too low. Most CMV-associated TCR beta chains appeared to be HLA-restricted in a later analysis, and the HLA associations seemed to be driven largely by CMV exposure. In a later genetic analysis, fewer N-insertions in productive TCRs were reported among donors in an Asian-associated ancestry cluster than the approximately 710-donor mean. Presence/absence analyses assumed roughly uniform sequencing depth across donors, an assumption that may not hold. In vitro tests confirmed that a few of the cytomegalovirus-associated TCR beta chains recognize cytomegalovirus antigens. Most TCR sequences were seen in very few donors, while some public TCRs were found in many individuals. The 87-base-pair reads could not distinguish some IMGT-functional V segments, including TRBV6-2 and TRBV6-3, so those segments were excluded. According to a later analysis, TCR association rates differed among HLA loci, with DRB1 alleles showing the most associated TCRs and HLA-C alleles showing the fewest. An earlier analysis of several hundred of the donors showed that most TCR beta V segments appeared in productive rearrangements either about 87% or about 30% of the time, which broadly matched IMGT annotations. Only TCR beta chains were sequenced in this cohort, and the absence of alpha or paired-chain data limited detectable features. The sequencing pipeline was judged likely to have produced a cluster of highly shared sequence variants as a technical artifact. The classifier was reported to diagnose cytomegalovirus status with high specificity and sensitivity in both the original cohort and the validation cohort. In a later analysis, HLA-associated TCR beta chains showed more clonal expansion and lower generation probabilities than non-associated chains that were equally common. HLA typing was unavailable for some donors at each locus, so association tests used only the typed subset. The study listed 150 to 200 TCR beta chains as associated with cytomegalovirus. A further reported finding was that TCR beta sequences accurately predicted the HLA-A and HLA-B alleles for most subjects in the first cohort. Several of the top co-occurrence clusters appeared to be linked to parvovirus B19, influenza, CMV and Epstein-Barr virus, according to a later analysis. Linkage disequilibrium might explain the correlated functional status among segregating V segments, but an unknown experimental factor could not be ruled out. The authors suggested that the approach could potentially be extended to other disease states and immunological phenotypes. At a false discovery rate of 0.05, a later analysis linked about 17,000 TCR beta sequences to specific HLA alleles. The only immune exposure information available for the cohort was CMV serostatus. When HLA alleles, especially DR and DQ, strongly co-occurred, attributing TCR associations to individual alleles was difficult. A later genetic analysis associated a missense DCLRE1C variant with V-gene and J-gene trimming of TCR beta chains, and an independent cohort replicated the association.

Trimming removed 1 base from V and 0 bases from J, leaving 13 bases between the germline ends. From its cysteine to its phenylalanine, the CDR3 spans 16 amino acids. The DNA shown is the 48-base CDR3, in frame from base 1. Via the germline V gene, CDR1 is ENHRY and CDR2 SYGVKD. The V gene is TRBV10-3 and the J gene is TRBJ2-7; the D gene remains uncertain. The sequence was obtained from a man aged 55-75 years in good health and CMV-seropositive. The sequencing sample was made of PBMCs. The CDR3 protein is CAISEYHQISSYEQYF. Read as DNA, the sequence is TGTGCCATCAGTGAGTATCATCAGATCAGCTCCTACGAGCAGTACTTC.